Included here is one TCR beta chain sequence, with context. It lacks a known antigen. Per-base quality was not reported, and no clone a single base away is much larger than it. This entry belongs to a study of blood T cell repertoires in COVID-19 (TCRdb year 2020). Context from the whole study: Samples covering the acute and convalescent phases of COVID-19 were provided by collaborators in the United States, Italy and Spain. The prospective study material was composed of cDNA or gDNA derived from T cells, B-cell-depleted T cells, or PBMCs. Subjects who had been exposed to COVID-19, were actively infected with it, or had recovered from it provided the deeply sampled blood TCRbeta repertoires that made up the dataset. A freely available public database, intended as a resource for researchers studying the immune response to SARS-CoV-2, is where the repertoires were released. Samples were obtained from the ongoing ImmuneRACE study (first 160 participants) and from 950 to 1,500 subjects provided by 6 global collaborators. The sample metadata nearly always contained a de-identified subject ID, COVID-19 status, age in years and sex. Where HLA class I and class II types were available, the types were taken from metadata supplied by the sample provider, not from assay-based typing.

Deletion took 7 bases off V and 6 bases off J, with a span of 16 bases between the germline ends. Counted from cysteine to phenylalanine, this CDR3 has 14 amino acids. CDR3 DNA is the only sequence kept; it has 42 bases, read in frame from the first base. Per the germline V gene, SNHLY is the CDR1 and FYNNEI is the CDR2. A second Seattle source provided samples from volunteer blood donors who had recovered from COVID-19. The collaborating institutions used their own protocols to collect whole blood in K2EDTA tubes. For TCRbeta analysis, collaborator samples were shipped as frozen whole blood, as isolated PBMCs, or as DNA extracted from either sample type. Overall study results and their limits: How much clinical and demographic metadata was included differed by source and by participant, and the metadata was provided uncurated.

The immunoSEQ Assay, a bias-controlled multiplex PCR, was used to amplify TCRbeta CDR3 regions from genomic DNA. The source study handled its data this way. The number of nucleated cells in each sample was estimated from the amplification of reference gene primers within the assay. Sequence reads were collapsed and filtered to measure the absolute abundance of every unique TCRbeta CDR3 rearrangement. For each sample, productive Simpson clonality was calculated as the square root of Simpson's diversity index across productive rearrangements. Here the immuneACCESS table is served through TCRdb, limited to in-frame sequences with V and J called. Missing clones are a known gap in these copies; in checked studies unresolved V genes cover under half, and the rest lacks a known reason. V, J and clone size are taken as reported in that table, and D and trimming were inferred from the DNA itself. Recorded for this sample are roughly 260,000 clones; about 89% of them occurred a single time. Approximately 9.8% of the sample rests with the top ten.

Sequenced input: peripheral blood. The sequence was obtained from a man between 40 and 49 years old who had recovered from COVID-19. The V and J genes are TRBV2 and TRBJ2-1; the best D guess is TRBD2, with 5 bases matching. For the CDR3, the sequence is CASTGYSMVNEQFF. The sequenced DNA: TGTGCCAGCACGGGGTACTCTATGGTCAATGAGCAGTTCTTC. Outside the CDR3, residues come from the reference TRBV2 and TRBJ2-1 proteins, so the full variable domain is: EPEVTQTPSHQVTQMGQEVILRCVPISNHLYFYWYRQILGQKVEFLVSFYNNEISEKSEIFDDQFSVERPDGSNFTLKIRSTKLEDSAMYFCASTGYSMVNEQFFGPGTRLTVL.